Listed below are T cell receptor beta chains from one sample, sequenced in a study of PD-1 blockade in classical Hodgkin lymphoma. Generated by immunoSEQ multiplex PCR, the TCRdb table keeps only in-frame clones and is missing some. The sample consists of approximately 98,000 clones, roughly nine tenths of them appearing once. The sequences come from peripheral blood mononuclear cells (PBMCs), collected before the second cycle of nivolumab. The receptors originated from a human donor with classical Hodgkin lymphoma. CDR3s include the opening cysteine and the closing phenylalanine or tryptophan. D genes are given only for firm matches. Size is omitted from some rows. Given values are once, few, many or a class for expanded clones.

length | J | size | D | V | DNA | CDR3
14 | TRBJ2-7 | NA | TRBD1 | TRBV28 | TGTGCCAGCAGTTTTCGGGACAGGCCCTACGAGCAGTACTTC | CASSFRDRPYEQYF
15 | TRBJ2-7 | NA | TRBD1 | TRBV6-6 | TGTGCCAGCAGTTTTTTGACAGGGGGGACATACGAGCAGTACTTC | CASSFLTGGTYEQYF
11 | TRBJ2-5 | NA | NA | TRBV2 | TGTGCCAGCACTGTTATGGAGACCCAGTACTTC | CASTVMETQYF
15 | TRBJ1-2 | NA | NA | TRBV27 | TGTGCCAGCAGTTCTGGACGGGGTTCATGGGATGGCTACACCTTC | CASSSGRGSWDGYTF
14 | TRBJ2-5 | NA | NA | TRBV5-1 | TGCGCCAGCAGCTTGGGAGGGACACAAGAGACCCAGTACTTC | CASSLGGTQETQYF
15 | TRBJ2-3 | NA | NA | TRBV5-6 | TGTGCCAGCAACACGGGGGGACAGTACACAGATACGCAGTATTTT | CASNTGGQYTDTQYF
19 | TRBJ1-3 | NA | TRBD1 | TRBV28 | TGTGCCAGCCTTCCCCTTTACGGGACAGGGGCCAGCTCTGGAAACACCATATATTTT | CASLPLYGTGASSGNTIYF
13 | TRBJ1-2 | NA | NA | TRBV18 | TGTGCCAGCTCGCCCCTAGATTACTATGGCTACACCTTC | CASSPLDYYGYTF
17 | TRBJ2-3 | NA | TRBD2 | TRBV7-9 | TGTGCCAGCAGCCTCGGTAGTCGAGCTAGCGGTTCAGATACGCAGTATTTT | CASSLGSRASGSDTQYF
13 | TRBJ1-2 | NA | NA | TRBV5-1 | TGCGCCAGCAGCTTGGAGGCAGTGGATGGCTACACCTTC | CASSLEAVDGYTF
15 | TRBJ2-7 | NA | TRBD2 | TRBV5-5 | TGTGCCAGCAGCTTGGAGACTAGCGGTGGAGATGAGCAGTACTTC | CASSLETSGGDEQYF
17 | TRBJ2-4 | few | NA | TRBV5-1 | TGCGCCAGCAGCGGGGGTGGGGCCTTACTAGCCAAAAACATTCAGTACTTC | CASSGGGALLAKNIQYF
16 | TRBJ2-3 | once | TRBD2 | TRBV28 | TGTGCCAGCAGTTTCGTCCCGGGACTAGCGGGCAATACGCAGTATTTT | CASSFVPGLAGNTQYF
13 | TRBJ1-4 | NA | TRBD1 | TRBV19 | TGTGCCAGTAGTTCACAGGGGGTCGTTAAACTGTTTTTT | CASSSQGVVKLFF